This T cell receptor (beta chain) appears in the sequencing data of a study of long-term antiretroviral therapy in people with HIV. The study, taken as a whole, reports: Narrower CDR3 length ranges marked HIV repertoires relative to controls.

V trimming: 2 bases; J trimming: 9 bases; junction bases outside the gene matches: 3. CDR1 and CDR2 (germline): MDHEN, SYDVKM. CDR3 length: 13 residues. Running of the v3.0 immunoSEQ assay took place at survey level. Clones were read by immunoSEQ multiplex PCR, and TCRdb kept only the in-frame ones, dropping some. The repertoire holds about 18,000 clones, with roughly 80% as singletons. On this clone: No antigen is known for it.

The clonotype originates from a woman younger than 35 with HIV. This sequence joins TRBV28 and TRBJ2-1; 8 bases line up with TRBD2. The specimen was unsorted PBMCs, collected 0.6 years after starting antiretroviral therapy. The CDR3 DNA is TGTGCCAGCAGTTTAATAGCGGGAAGTGAGCAGTTCTTC. It codes for CASSLIAGSEQFF.